These 23 T cell receptor beta chains were sequenced from one sample in a study of CD8 T cells in Susac syndrome. Random hexamers were used to reverse transcribe the RNA input (0.5 to 1 ug). TCRdb passed the immunoSEQ multiplex PCR reads through MiXCR, listing each CDR3 protein once. The sample lists roughly 76,000 distinct CDR3 sequences, 85% to 95% seen once, with 0.45% in the top ten. Sequencing input: CD8+ T cells from PBMCs. All receptors derive from a human donor with Susac syndrome.

This chain joins TRBV11-3 and TRBJ2-3; D unclear. The CDR3 is 13 amino acids. Germline assignment: CDR1 SGHNT and CDR2 YENEEA. The V and J ends lost 3 bases and 7 bases respectively, with 11 bases between them. The CDR3, as DNA: TGTGCCAGCAGCTTTGTCGATGGGCATACGCAGTATTTT. It codes for CASSFVDGHTQYF.

The CDR3 here is CASSLRGQGDNEQFF. CDR3 DNA: TGTGCCAGCAGCCTAAGGGGACAGGGGGACAATGAGCAGTTCTTC. The gene calls are TRBV7-3 and TRBJ2-1; 11 bases match TRBD1. The V gene's germline CDR1 is SGHTA and CDR2 FQGTGA. This CDR3 has 15 amino acids. V lost 5 bases, J lost 5 bases, and 5 bases stayed unmatched. Supplemented by reference TRBV7-3 and TRBJ2-1, the full variable domain reads GAGVSQTPSNKVTEKGKYVELRCDPISGHTALYWYRQSLGQGPEFLIYFQGTGAADDSGLPNDRFFAVRPEGSVSTLKIQRTERGDSAVYLCASSLRGQGDNEQFFGPGTRLTVL.

The rearrangement joins TRBV5-4 to TRBJ2-3; TRBD2 matches 12 bases. Trimming took 3 bases from V and 6 from J; bases not matched to a gene: 5. CDR3 length: 15 amino acids. Germline lookup yields CDR1 SGHNT and CDR2 YYREEE (reference sequence). In DNA, the CDR3 is TGTGCCAGCAGCTCGCGACTAGCGGGAGACGATACGCAGTATTTT. This sequence encodes CASSSRLAGDDTQYF.

The chain carries TRBV7-2 and TRBJ1-1, with D perhaps TRBD1 (5 bases). Trimming removed 3 bases at V and 1 base at J, with 12 bases between. This CDR3 spans 15 amino acids. From germline, CDR1 is SGHTA and CDR2 FQGNSA. In DNA, the CDR3 is TGTGCCAGCAGCTTCTTTCCGGGGGGGAACACTGAAGCTTTCTTT. It encodes CASSFFPGGNTEAFF.

The V call is TRBV2, the J call TRBJ1-2; D unclear. CDR3 length: 14 residues. Germline CDR1 and CDR2: SNHLY and FYNNEI. Trimming cost V 2 bases and J 1 base, with 8 bases left between them. The CDR3 DNA reads TGTGCCAGCAGTGAATTGAGCAGTAACTATGGCTACACCTTC. Amino acid sequence: CASSELSSNYGYTF.

This chain uses TRBV5-4 with TRBJ2-3, with a tentative D call TRBD2 (6 bases). This CDR3 spans 15 amino acids. In germline, CDR1 is SGHNT, CDR2 YYREEE (reference sequence). The V and J ends lost 2 bases and 0 bases respectively, with 10 bases between them. The CDR3 DNA reads TGTGCCAGCAGCTTTGGCGGGACTAGCACAGATACGCAGTATTTT. Translated: CASSFGGTSTDTQYF. The whole variable domain, remainder taken from reference TRBV5-4 and TRBJ2-3, is ETGVTQSPTHLIKTRGQQVTLRCSSQSGHNTVSWYQQALGQGPQFIFQYYREEENGRGNFPPRFSGLQFPNYSSELNVNALELDDSALYLCASSFGGTSTDTQYFGPGTRLTVL.

V gene TRBV7-6 combines with J gene TRBJ2-7; TRBD1 is a possible D gene (6 bases). The CDR3 consists of 15 residues. The ends were cut back, 2 bases at V and 3 bases at J, with 14 bases in the middle. The germline V gene encodes CDR1 SGHVS and CDR2 FNYEAQ. CDR3 in amino acids: CASSLQGGFNYEQYF. The DNA of the CDR3 is TGTGCCAGCAGCTTACAAGGGGGTTTTAACTACGAGCAGTACTTC. The full variable domain, completed using reference TRBV7-6 and TRBJ2-7, is GAGVSQSPRYKVTKRGQDVALRCDPISGHVSLYWYRQALGQGPEFLTYFNYEAQQDKSGLPNDRFSAERPEGSISTLTIQRTEQRDSAMYRCASSLQGGFNYEQYFGPGTRLTVT.

The genes are TRBV20-1 and TRBJ2-7; D is unresolved. The V gene's germline CDR1 is DFQATT and CDR2 SNEGSKA (reference sequence). The CDR3 has 15 amino acids. V was pared by 0 bases and J by 0 bases, with 12 bases between. CDR3 nucleotide sequence: TGCAGTGCTAGAGACTTACAGATCTCCTCCTACGAGCAGTACTTC. Translated, it gives CSARDLQISSYEQYF.

The V gene is TRBV14, the J gene TRBJ2-1; D perhaps matches TRBD1 (6 bases). The germline V gene encodes CDR1 SGHDN and CDR2 FVKESK. Trimming shortened V by 4 bases and J by 11 bases, and 15 bases separated the two germline ends. The CDR3 has 13 residues. Written as DNA, the CDR3 is TGTGCCAGCAGCCTAAGGATCGACAGGCAGCAGTTCTTC. Translated, it gives CASSLRIDRQQFF.

The V and J genes are TRBV19 and TRBJ2-3; D gene ambiguous. Germline assignment: CDR1 LNHDA and CDR2 SQIVND (reference sequence). The CDR3 contains 11 residues. Trimming pared 3 bases from V and 8 bases from J, leaving 6 bases between. The CDR3 nucleotides are TGTGCCAGTAGTATGGATGGTACGCAGTATTTT. Translating it yields CASSMDGTQYF.

This chain joins TRBV20-1 and TRBJ2-5; a weak D match, TRBD1 (6 bases). Germline V gene data show CDR1 as DFQATT and CDR2 as SNEGSKA (reference sequence). This CDR3 spans 14 amino acids. V was trimmed by 2 bases and J by 5 bases, leaving 15 bases between them. Here the CDR3 DNA reads TGCAGTGCTAGACCAGGGTCAGGGGAGGAGACCCAGTACTTC. Protein sequence: CSARPGSGEETQYF.

The rearrangement uses TRBV4-1 and TRBJ2-2; 10 nucleotides align to TRBD1. This CDR3 region has 17 residues. Germline CDR1 MGHRA, CDR2 YSYEKL. The V gene end was trimmed by 4 bases and the J gene end by 7 bases; junction bases not matched to a gene: 12. The CDR3 region is CASSLRWGQGLGGELFF. Here the CDR3 DNA reads TGCGCCAGCAGCCTGCGATGGGGACAGGGGTTGGGCGGGGAGCTGTTTTTT.

The rearrangement joins TRBV30 to TRBJ1-1, with a tentative D call TRBD1 (5 bases). Germline loops: CDR1 GTSNPN, CDR2 SVGIG (reference sequence). Trimming removed 3 bases at V and 0 bases at J, with 11 bases between. The CDR3 is 14 residues long. CDR3 in amino acids: CAWRVEGLNTEAFF. The CDR3 nucleotides read TGTGCCTGGAGGGTGGAGGGGTTGAACACTGAAGCTTTCTTT. The full variable domain, its missing parts supplied by reference TRBV30 and TRBJ1-1, is SQTIHQWPATLVQPVGSPLSLECTVEGTSNPNLYWYRQAAGRGLQLLFYSVGIGQISSEVPQNLSASRPQDRQFILSSKKLLLSDSGFYLCAWRVEGLNTEAFFGQGTRLTVV.

The chain links TRBV24-1 to TRBJ2-2; TRBD1 agrees at 8 bases. This CDR3 has 16 residues. The trim removed 0 bases at V and 4 bases at J, leaving 3 bases unmatched. Germline V gives CDR1 KGHDR, CDR2 SFDVKD. The CDR3 DNA sequence: TGTGCCACCAGTGATTTGCGAACAGGGGGCACCGGGGAGCTGTTTTTT. Its translation: CATSDLRTGGTGELFF.

This sequence joins TRBV11-3 and TRBJ2-5; 8 bases are shared with TRBD1. The germline V gene has CDR1 SGHNT and CDR2 YENEEA. The V segment lost 2 bases and the J segment 5 bases; nucleotides outside the gene matches: 1. This CDR3 has 13 residues. The CDR3 sequence is CASSLRQGETQYF. The CDR3 nucleotides read TGTGCCAGCAGCTTAAGACAGGGGGAGACCCAGTACTTC.

This sequence joins TRBV2 and TRBJ1-4; D might be TRBD1 (5 bases). CDR1 is SNHLY and CDR2 is FYNNEI in the germline V gene. The V and J ends lost 8 bases and 3 bases respectively, with 16 bases between them. CDR3 length equals 15 residues. This CDR3 reads CASYSSGRPNEKLFF. The CDR3 DNA reads as TGTGCCAGCTACTCCTCGGGACGGCCTAATGAAAAACTGTTTTTT.

The chain carries TRBV20-1 and TRBJ1-2, with 7 bases fitting TRBD1. Trimming took 7 bases from V and 2 from J; bases not matched to a gene: 4. CDR3 size: 12 residues. Germline CDR1 and CDR2: DFQATT and SNEGSKA (reference sequence). CDR3 region: CSVPTGNYGYTF. CDR3 sequence (DNA): TGCAGTGTCCCGACAGGGAACTATGGCTACACCTTC.

The chain employs TRBV29-1 and TRBJ2-1; no firm D call. The germline V gene encodes CDR1 SQVTM and CDR2 ANQGSEA. V was pared by 1 base and J by 0 bases, with 7 bases between. CDR3 size: 14 residues. The CDR3 DNA reads as TGCAGCGTTGAAGCCCGAGGCTCCTACAATGAGCAGTTCTTC. Its protein product is CSVEARGSYNEQFF.

The chain links TRBV12-3 or TRBV12-4 to TRBJ2-2, with TRBD2 matching 16 bases. V shed 6 bases, J shed 0 bases, and the junction held 10 bases outside the gene matches. This CDR3 is 20 amino acids long. In DNA, the CDR3 is TGTGCCAGCAGCTTCCCCGGGGGACTAGCGGGAGGGCCGAACACCGGGGAGCTGTTTTTT. Translating gives CASSFPGGLAGGPNTGELFF.

J is TRBJ2-6 and V is TRBV5-4; 7 bases map to TRBD2. Germline V gives CDR1 SGHNT, CDR2 YYREEE (reference sequence). CDR3 length equals 15 residues. V shed 6 bases, J shed 2 bases, and the junction held 5 bases outside the gene matches. CDR3 sequence: CASKGGSAGANVLTF. DNA for the CDR3: TGTGCCAGCAAGGGAGGGAGTGCTGGGGCCAACGTCCTGACTTTC.

The V and J genes are TRBV20-1 and TRBJ1-1; possible D gene TRBD1, 5 bases. Germline CDR1 and CDR2: DFQATT and SNEGSKA (reference sequence). The CDR3 loop spans 14 amino acids. V was pared by 2 bases and J by 4 bases, with 14 bases between. In DNA form, the CDR3 reads TGCAGTGCTAGAAGGGGTGGGCTGACCACTGAAGCTTTCTTT. It yields the protein CSARRGGLTTEAFF.

This chain uses TRBV3-1 with TRBJ2-7; D not resolved. Trimming took off 1 base at V and 6 bases at J, with 7 bases between the two ends. The CDR3 runs to 12 residues. Per the germline V gene, CDR1 is LGHDT and CDR2 is YNNKEL (reference sequence). In DNA form, the CDR3 reads TGTGCCAGCAGCCAAGTATCACGCGAGCAGTACTTC. This gives the protein CASSQVSREQYF.

This sequence joins TRBV20-1 and TRBJ2-7; D perhaps matches TRBD1 (6 bases). V lost 0 bases and J lost 6, with 15 bases in between. Germline CDR1 and CDR2: DFQATT and SNEGSKA (reference sequence). The CDR3 totals 14 residues. CDR3 protein: CSARERTGPGEQYF. CDR3 nucleotides: TGCAGTGCTAGAGAGAGAACAGGGCCTGGCGAGCAGTACTTC.